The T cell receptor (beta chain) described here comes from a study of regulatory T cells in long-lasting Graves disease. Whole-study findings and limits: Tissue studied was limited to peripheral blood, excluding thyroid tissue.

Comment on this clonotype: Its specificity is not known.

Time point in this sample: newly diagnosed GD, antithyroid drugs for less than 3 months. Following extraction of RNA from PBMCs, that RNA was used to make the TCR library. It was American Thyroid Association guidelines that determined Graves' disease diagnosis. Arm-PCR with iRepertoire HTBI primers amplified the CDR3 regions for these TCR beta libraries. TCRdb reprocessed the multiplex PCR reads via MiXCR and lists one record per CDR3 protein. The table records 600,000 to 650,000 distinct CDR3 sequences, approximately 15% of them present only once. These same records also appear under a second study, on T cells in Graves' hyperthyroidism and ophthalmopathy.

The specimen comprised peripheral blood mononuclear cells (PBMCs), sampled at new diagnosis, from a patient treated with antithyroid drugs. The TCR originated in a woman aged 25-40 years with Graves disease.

The CDR3 nucleotides are TGTGCCATCTCTTCCAGCGGGACTAAGGGTGAGCAGTTCTTC. Translated: CAISSSGTKGEQFF. V and J are TRBV10-3 and TRBJ2-1; 7 nucleotides line up with TRBD2. The length of the CDR3 is 14 residues. Germline assignment: CDR1 ENHRY and CDR2 SYGVKD. Germline trimming cut 8 bases from V and 9 bases from J; bases unmatched to any gene: 13.